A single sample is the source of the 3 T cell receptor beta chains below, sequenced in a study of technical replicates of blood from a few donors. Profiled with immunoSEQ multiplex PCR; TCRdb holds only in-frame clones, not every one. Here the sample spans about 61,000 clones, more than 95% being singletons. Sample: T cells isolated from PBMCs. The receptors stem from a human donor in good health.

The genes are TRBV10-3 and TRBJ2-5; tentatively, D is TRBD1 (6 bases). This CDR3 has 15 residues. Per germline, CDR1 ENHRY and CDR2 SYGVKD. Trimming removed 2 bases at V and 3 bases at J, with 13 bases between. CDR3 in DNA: TGTGCCATCAGTGAGGCTCCCGGGACAAAAGAGACCCAGTACTTC. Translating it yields CAISEAPGTKETQYF.

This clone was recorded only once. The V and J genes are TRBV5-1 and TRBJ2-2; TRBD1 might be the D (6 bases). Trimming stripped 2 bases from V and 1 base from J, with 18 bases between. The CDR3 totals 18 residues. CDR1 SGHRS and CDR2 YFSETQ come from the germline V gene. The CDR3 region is CASSLAEWGQLNTGELFF. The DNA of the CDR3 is TGCGCCAGCAGCTTAGCAGAATGGGGGCAGTTGAACACCGGGGAGCTGTTTTTT.

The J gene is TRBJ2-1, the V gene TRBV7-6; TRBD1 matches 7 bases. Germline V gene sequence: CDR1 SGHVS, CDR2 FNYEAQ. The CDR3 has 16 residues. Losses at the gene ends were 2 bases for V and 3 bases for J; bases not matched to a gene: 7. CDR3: CASSLSAQGIYNEQFF. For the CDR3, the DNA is TGTGCCAGCAGCTTAAGTGCACAGGGGATCTACAATGAGCAGTTCTTC.